This T cell receptor beta chain was observed in a study of T-cell reconstitution after alpha-beta-depleted transplantation in children. Study-wide points: Fresh T-cell production supplied most of the T-cell counts and diversity seen one year after transplant.

Unique molecular identifiers were used in preparing the TCRbeta library. TCRdb redid the calling of the PCR reads with MiXCR, one entry per CDR3 protein. The sample has some 600,000 distinct CDR3 sequences; 13% are singletons. The V gene end was trimmed by 3 bases and the J gene end by 5 bases; junction bases not matched to a gene: 14. The CDR3 loop spans 17 amino acids. In germline, CDR1 is SGHVS, CDR2 FQNEAQ. This clonotype was seen a handful of times. Its target is not known. This sequence originates from a male patient between 5 and 17 years old who had a stem cell transplant for acute myeloid leukemia, so the T cells may come from the graft donor. The sequencing here drew on PBMCs, mostly from graft donor cells, taken 360 days after TCRalphabeta/CD19-depleted stem cell transplant. The chain recombines TRBV7-8 with TRBJ2-5, with 8 bases lining up with TRBD1. The CDR3 DNA reads as TGTGCCAGCAGCTTCTCCGGACAGGGACGGAGGGCGGAGACCCAGTACTTC. This encodes CASSFSGQGRRAETQYF.